The clone carrying this TCR beta chain was picked up many times. As yet, its antigen is unknown. The second PCR ran about 6 to 12 cycles with a sample-barcoded 5' primer and J-beta primers. Unique molecular identifiers of 12 random nucleotides labeled each cDNA. CDR3-containing paired-end reads numbered at least 2.5 million in each sample. TCRdb re-called the 5' RACE reads with MiXCR, one entry per CDR3 protein. The sample carries approximately 810,000 distinct CDR3 sequences, under 35% recorded once. The entry originates in a study of blood T cells in healthy people across ages. Study-level points and caveats: Older age went with lower TCR beta diversity per million T cells, in a roughly linear way. Whereas aged donors had fewer naive CD4+ cells, long-lived donors had more of them and higher diversity.

The receptor comes from an elderly woman in good health. The sample consisted of blood.

The CDR3: CSAQLAGPFYEQYF. The CDR3 nucleotides read TGCAGTGCGCAACTAGCGGGGCCTTTCTACGAGCAGTACTTC. V gene TRBV20-1 combines with J gene TRBJ2-7; TRBD2 aligns across 10 bases. The CDR3 is made up of 14 amino acids. Germline trimming cut 6 bases from V and 3 bases from J; bases unmatched to any gene: 8. Germline lookup yields CDR1 DFQATT and CDR2 SNEGSKA (reference sequence).